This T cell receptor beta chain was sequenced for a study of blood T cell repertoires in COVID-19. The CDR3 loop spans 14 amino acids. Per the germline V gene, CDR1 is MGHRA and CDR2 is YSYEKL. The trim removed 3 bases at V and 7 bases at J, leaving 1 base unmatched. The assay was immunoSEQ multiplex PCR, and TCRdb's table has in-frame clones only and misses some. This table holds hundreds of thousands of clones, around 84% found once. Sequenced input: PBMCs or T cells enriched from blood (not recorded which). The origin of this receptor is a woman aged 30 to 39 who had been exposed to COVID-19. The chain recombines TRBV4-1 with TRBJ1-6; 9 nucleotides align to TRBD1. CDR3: CASSHGTGNSPLHF. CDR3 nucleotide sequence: TGCGCCAGCAGCCACGGGACAGGGAATTCACCCCTCCACTTT.